This TCR beta chain was identified in a study of blood T cells in healthy people across ages. A sample-barcoded 5' primer and a J-beta primer mix were used in a second PCR of roughly 6 to 11 cycles. TCRdb used MiXCR to reprocess the 5' RACE reads, holding one entry per CDR3 protein. This repertoire shows 750,000 to 950,000 distinct CDR3 sequences, 40% to 65% found once; its top ten account for about 42%. The CDR3 runs to 13 residues. Germline values: CDR1 DFQATT, CDR2 SNEGSKA (reference sequence). The V end lost 6 bases, the J end lost 1 base, and 12 bases lay between the germline ends. The TCR originated in a man older than 75 in good health. The chain links TRBV20-1 to TRBJ2-5, with no clear D. Sequenced sample: blood. CDR3 sequence (DNA): TGCAGTGCCAGATGGGCCGTCCAAGAGACCCAGTACTTC. It codes for CSARWAVQETQYF.